One T cell receptor beta chain is described in this entry. The data were taken from a study of regulatory T cells in long-lasting Graves disease. The CDR3 length is 15 residues. Trimming removed 2 bases from V and 9 bases from J; junction bases left unmatched: 12. Germline CDR1 and CDR2: GTSNPN and SVGIG (reference sequence). The time point: persistent/refractory GD, antithyroid drugs over 5 years with positive TRAb. After RNA was extracted from PBMCs, the TCR library was made from it. Libraries of TCR beta came from iRepertoire HTBI primers plus Arm-PCR of CDR3 regions. MiXCR was run by TCRdb on the multiplex PCR reads, yielding one entry per CDR3 protein. Of 600,000 to 800,000 distinct CDR3 sequences in the sample, around 30% were seen once.

The TCR originated in a female donor with Graves disease. The V and J genes are TRBV30 and TRBJ1-1; 10 positions agree with TRBD1. The sample was peripheral blood mononuclear cells (PBMCs), taken when the disease was refractory, from a patient treated with antithyroid drugs. The DNA of the CDR3 is TGTGCCTGGAGTAGGCCCCTGACAGGGGGCTCACAAGCTTTCTTT. Amino acids: CAWSRPLTGGSQAFF.